A selection of T cell receptor beta chains follows, all from one sample in a study of shared clonotypes between healthy human individuals. Assay used: immunoSEQ multiplex PCR; TCRdb lists only in-frame clones, some missing. The sample records roughly 2,000,000 clones, just under 95% being singletons. Material: naive CD8+ T cells sorted from blood. The origin of the receptors is a man younger than 30 in good health. Both conserved end residues are part of each CDR3. A D gene is named only where the DNA matches it firmly. Rows give clone size only sometimes, using once, few, many, or a class for an expanded clone.

CDR3aa,CDR3nt,v_gene,d_gene,abundance,j_gene
CASSQDILGEQFF,TGCGCCAGCAGCCAAGATATTTTAGGTGAGCAGTTCTTC,TRBV4-3,-,-,TRBJ2-1
CASSGTGTVLTSNYGYTF,TGTGCCAGCAGTGGGACCGGGACAGTTTTAACTTCTAACTATGGCTACACCTTC,TRBV6-1,TRBD1,-,TRBJ1-2
CASSNGGDTQYF,TGTGCCAGCTCCAATGGGGGAGATACGCAGTATTTT,TRBV27,-,-,TRBJ2-3
CASSIEDLYGYTF,TGTGCCAGTAGTATCGAGGACCTCTATGGCTACACCTTC,TRBV19,-,-,TRBJ1-2
CASSLQEGWDGYTF,TGTGCCAGCAGCCTCCAAGAGGGTTGGGATGGCTACACCTTC,TRBV14,-,-,TRBJ1-2
CASSPPVTGGYEQYF,TGTGCCAGCAGCCCGCCAGTGACAGGGGGCTACGAGCAGTACTTC,TRBV5-6,TRBD1,-,TRBJ2-7
CASSAGSSYEQYF,TGTGCCAGCAGTGCAGGGAGCTCCTACGAGCAGTACTTC,TRBV9,-,-,TRBJ2-7
CASSSRSYNEQFF,TGTGCCAGCAGCTCAAGAAGTTACAATGAGCAGTTCTTC,TRBV11-3,-,-,TRBJ2-1
CASSFGTNQPQHF,TGTGCCAGCAGCTTTGGCACCAATCAGCCCCAGCATTTT,TRBV11-2,-,-,TRBJ1-5
CASSRWAKAFF,TGTGCCAGCAGCCGTTGGGCTAAAGCTTTCTTT,TRBV5-4,-,-,TRBJ1-1
CAISALGGNNEQFF,TGTGCCATCAGTGCTCTCGGGGGGAACAATGAGCAGTTCTTC,TRBV10-3,TRBD2,-,TRBJ2-1
CASRATGELFF,TGTGCCAGCAGAGCGACCGGGGAGCTGTTTTTT,TRBV9,-,-,TRBJ2-2
CASSRDKDYNEQFF,TGTGCCAGTAGCCGGGACAAAGATTACAATGAGCAGTTCTTC,TRBV19,-,once,TRBJ2-1
CAISESTGVGTEAFF,TGTGCCATCAGTGAGTCGACGGGGGTAGGCACTGAAGCTTTCTTT,TRBV10-3,-,-,TRBJ1-1
CASSIGQLYEQYF,TGTGCCAGTAGTATAGGGCAGCTGTACGAGCAGTACTTC,TRBV19,-,-,TRBJ2-7
CASSQVGGIQYTEQFF,TGCGCCAGCAGCCAAGTGGGAGGGATCCAGTACACTGAGCAGTTCTTC,TRBV4-1,TRBD2,-,TRBJ2-1
CAGQGVQETQYF,TGTGCCGGACAGGGGGTACAAGAGACCCAGTACTTC,TRBV2,TRBD1,once,TRBJ2-5
CASTMERNMNTEAFF,TGTGCCAGCACCATGGAGAGGAACATGAACACTGAAGCTTTCTTT,TRBV7-9,-,-,TRBJ1-1
CASGPGVSSYNSPLHF,TGTGCTAGTGGGCCAGGGGTGAGCTCCTATAATTCACCCCTCCACTTT,TRBV12-5,-,-,TRBJ1-6
CASSVGGDTGELFF,TGTGCCAGCAGCGTAGGCGGCGATACCGGGGAGCTGTTTTTT,TRBV9,-,-,TRBJ2-2
CASSSSGGLDYEQYF,TGTGCCAGCAGCTCATCTGGGGGACTTGACTACGAGCAGTACTTC,TRBV5-4,-,-,TRBJ2-7
CASSLGEGLFEEQYF,TGTGCCAGCAGCTTGGGTGAGGGTCTTTTTGAGGAGCAGTACTTC,TRBV5-6,-,-,TRBJ2-7
CASAWAGPPYEQYF,TGTGCCTCTGCATGGGCAGGGCCTCCCTACGAGCAGTACTTC,TRBV7-9,-,-,TRBJ2-7
CASSQDRASGREETQYF,TGCGCCAGCAGCCAAGATCGGGCTAGCGGGAGAGAAGAGACCCAGTACTTC,TRBV4-1,TRBD2,-,TRBJ2-5
CASSQDGSRGSIYEQFF,TGCGCCAGCAGCCAAGATGGATCCAGGGGGAGTATCTATGAGCAGTTCTTC,TRBV4-1,TRBD1,-,TRBJ2-1
CAISESASGRSPDTQYF,TGTGCCATCAGTGAGTCTGCTAGCGGGAGGAGTCCAGATACGCAGTATTTT,TRBV10-3,TRBD2,-,TRBJ2-3
CASSFLGGNGYTF,TGTGCCAGCAGTTTTCTTGGGGGCAACGGCTACACCTTC,TRBV27,-,-,TRBJ1-2
CASGDYNEQFF,TGTGCCAGCGGGGATTACAATGAGCAGTTCTTC,TRBV25-1,-,-,TRBJ2-1
CASSYSPSWAGFEQFF,TGTGCCAGCAGTTACTCCCCCTCGTGGGCGGGATTTGAGCAGTTCTTC,TRBV6-5,-,-,TRBJ2-1
CASSQAGGIYGYTF,TGCGCCAGCAGCCAAGCGGGGGGGATATATGGCTACACCTTC,TRBV4-1,-,-,TRBJ1-2
CASSIVHNEQFF,TGTGCCAGTAGTATTGTTCACAATGAGCAGTTCTTC,TRBV19,-,-,TRBJ2-1
CASSLRSGNTEAFF,TGTGCCAGCAGCCTTCGGTCGGGGAACACTGAAGCTTTCTTT,TRBV27,-,once,TRBJ1-1
CASSPGTGVYNEQFF,TGTGCCAGCAGCCCTGGGACAGGGGTCTACAATGAGCAGTTCTTC,TRBV11-2,TRBD1,-,TRBJ2-1
CASRELAGEEYTQYF,TGTGCCAGCAGGGAACTAGCGGGGGAGGAATATACGCAGTATTTT,TRBV5-4,TRBD2,-,TRBJ2-3
CASSYQGAPEAFF,TGTGCCAGCAGTTACCAGGGGGCACCTGAAGCTTTCTTT,TRBV6-5,TRBD1,-,TRBJ1-1
CSVATGVGNEQFF,TGCAGCGTTGCGACAGGGGTGGGCAATGAGCAGTTCTTC,TRBV29-1,TRBD1,-,TRBJ2-1
CASRKGDELNEKLFF,TGTGCCAGTAGGAAGGGGGACGAGTTAAATGAAAAACTGTTTTTT,TRBV19,-,-,TRBJ1-4
CSVEAGWNTGELFF,TGCAGCGTTGAGGCGGGGTGGAACACCGGGGAGCTGTTTTTT,TRBV29-1,-,-,TRBJ2-2
CASSEVRAGARNQPQHF,TGTGCCAGCAGTGAAGTGAGGGCAGGGGCGAGAAATCAGCCCCAGCATTTT,TRBV2,-,-,TRBJ1-5
CATSPTGSWETQYF,TGTGCCACCAGTCCTACAGGGAGTTGGGAGACCCAGTACTTC,TRBV15,-,once,TRBJ2-5
CASSLGALGAGFRNTEAFF,TGTGCCAGCAGCTTAGGTGCCCTTGGGGCAGGGTTCAGGAACACTGAAGCTTTCTTT,TRBV7-9,-,-,TRBJ1-1
CASSGTGGFNEKLFF,TGTGCCAGCAGCGGTACAGGGGGATTTAATGAAAAACTGTTTTTT,TRBV9,TRBD1,-,TRBJ1-4
CAMLDSNYGYTF,TGTGCCATGCTAGACAGTAACTATGGCTACACCTTC,TRBV6-5,-,-,TRBJ1-2
CASSLDETLRSYKQYF,TGTGCCAGCAGCTTGGATGAGACACTGAGGTCCTACAAGCAGTACTTC,TRBV5-4,-,-,TRBJ2-7
CASSFATGGEYEQYF,TGTGCCAGCAGTTTCGCGACAGGGGGCGAATACGAGCAGTACTTC,TRBV27,TRBD1,-,TRBJ2-7
CASSQSYGFSYEQYF,TGTGCCAGCAGCCAAAGTTACGGTTTCTCCTACGAGCAGTACTTC,TRBV4-2,-,-,TRBJ2-7
CASSLDNSYNEQFF,TGTGCCAGCAGCTTAGACAACTCCTACAATGAGCAGTTCTTC,TRBV7-9,-,once,TRBJ2-1
CASSPLEGKDYEQYF,TGTGCCAGCAGCCCCCTGGAGGGTAAGGACTACGAGCAGTACTTC,TRBV5-6,-,-,TRBJ2-7
CASSQGVDSSYGYTF,TGTGCCAGCAGCCAAGGGGTCGACAGCAGCTATGGCTACACCTTC,TRBV4-2,-,-,TRBJ1-2
CASRAGTSSSHEQFF,TGTGCCAGCAGAGCCGGGACTAGTTCGTCCCATGAGCAGTTCTTC,TRBV9,TRBD2,-,TRBJ2-1
CASSGLFAYEQYF,TGTGCCAGTTCGGGACTCTTTGCCTACGAGCAGTACTTC,TRBV19,-,-,TRBJ2-7
CASSLNMNTEAFF,TGTGCCAGTAGTCTAAACATGAACACTGAAGCTTTCTTT,TRBV19,-,-,TRBJ1-1
CASSQVWDGSYEQYF,TGCGCCAGCAGCCAAGTATGGGACGGCTCCTACGAGCAGTACTTC,TRBV4-3,-,-,TRBJ2-7